The text below deals with one T cell receptor beta chain. Antigen specificity is unknown. With V trimmed by 6 bases and J by 7 bases, 6 bases remained unmatched. The CDR3 is made up of 14 amino acids. CDR1 and CDR2 (germline): SNHLY, FYNNEI. Sequencing was performed with immunoSEQ multiplex PCR; in TCRdb, only in-frame clones are kept and a portion is missing. The sample records more than 95,000 clones, over 75% being singletons. The data stem from a study of T cell clones after liver transplantation. Study-level information: A pre-transplant mixed lymphocyte reaction with TCRbeta sequencing defined graft-donor-reactive clones followed in post-transplant blood. Three of eight recipients were HCV-positive; others had non-autoimmune, non-viral indications. Overall study results and limits: Circulating graft-donor-reactive CD4 TCRbeta sequences fell significantly post-transplant in most of the 8 subjects.

Source: CD4+ T cells from blood, taken 12 months after liver transplant. The TCR originated in a human patient who received a liver transplant. Some T cells may originate from the graft donor. The V call is TRBV2, the J call TRBJ1-6, with 7 bases that match TRBD1. CDR3 sequence reads: CASRMDRSNSPLHF. The CDR3 DNA is TGTGCCAGCAGGATGGACAGGTCCAATTCACCCCTCCACTTT.